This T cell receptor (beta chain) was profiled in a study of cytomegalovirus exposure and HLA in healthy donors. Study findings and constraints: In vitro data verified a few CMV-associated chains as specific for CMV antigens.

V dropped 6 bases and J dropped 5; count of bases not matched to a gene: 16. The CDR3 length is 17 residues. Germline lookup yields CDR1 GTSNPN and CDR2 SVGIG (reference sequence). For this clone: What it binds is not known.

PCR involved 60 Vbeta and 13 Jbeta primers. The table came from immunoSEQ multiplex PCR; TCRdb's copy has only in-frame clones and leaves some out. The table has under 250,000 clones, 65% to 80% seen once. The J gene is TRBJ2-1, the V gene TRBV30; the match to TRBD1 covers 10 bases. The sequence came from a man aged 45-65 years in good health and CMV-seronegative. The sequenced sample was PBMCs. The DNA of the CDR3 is TGTGCCTGTTACACTGAACCGGGACAGGGGCGTGACAATGAGCAGTTCTTC. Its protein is CACYTEPGQGRDNEQFF.